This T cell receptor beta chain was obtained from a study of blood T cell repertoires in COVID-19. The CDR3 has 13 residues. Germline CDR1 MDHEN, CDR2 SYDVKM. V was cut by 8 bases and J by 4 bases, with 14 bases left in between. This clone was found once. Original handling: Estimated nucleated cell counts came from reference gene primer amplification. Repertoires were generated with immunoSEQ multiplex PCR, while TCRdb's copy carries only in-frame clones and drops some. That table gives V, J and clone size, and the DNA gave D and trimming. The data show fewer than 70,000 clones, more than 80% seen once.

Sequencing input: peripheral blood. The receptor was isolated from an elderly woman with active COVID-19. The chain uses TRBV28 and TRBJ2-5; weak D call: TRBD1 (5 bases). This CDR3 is CASGAVVAETQYF. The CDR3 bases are TGTGCCAGCGGGGCTGTGGTTGCAGAGACCCAGTACTTC.